This passage covers 21 T cell receptor beta chains from one sample sequenced in a study of OX40 agonist ivuxolimab in advanced cancers. TCRdb's table, derived via immunoSEQ multiplex PCR, lists solely in-frame clones and lacks some. Here the sample spans 75,000 to 80,000 clones, around 88% being singletons. The sample here was CD4+ or CD8+ T cells sorted from blood, taken in a trial of the OX40 agonist ivuxolimab. All receptors come from an adult with an advanced solid tumor such as melanoma, head and neck, liver or kidney cancer.

V is TRBV7-8 and J is TRBJ1-1, with D hard to call. This CDR3 is 14 amino acids long. Trimming left V 3 bases short and J 2 bases short, with 10 bases between. Germline loops: CDR1 SGHVS, CDR2 FQNEAQ. The CDR3 DNA reads TGTGCCAGCAGCTTTGGACGGAGAAACACTGAAGCTTTCTTT. Translation gives CASSFGRRNTEAFF.

This sequence joins TRBV19 and TRBJ1-2, with D perhaps TRBD1 (5 bases). In germline, CDR1 is LNHDA, CDR2 SQIVND (reference sequence). This CDR3 has 13 amino acids. V was trimmed by 3 bases and J by 6 bases, leaving 11 bases between them. The CDR3 DNA reads TGTGCCAGTAGTATCAGGGAAATCCATGGCTACACCTTC. Its protein product is CASSIREIHGYTF.

This sequence joins TRBV5-1 and TRBJ2-1; 7 bases fit TRBD2. V was pared by 4 bases and J by 0 bases, with 10 bases of the junction left unmatched. This CDR3 has 17 amino acids. Germline loops: CDR1 SGHRS, CDR2 YFSETQ. The CDR3 sequence: CASSLEGAGSSYNEQFF. The CDR3 DNA sequence: TGCGCCAGCAGCCTCGAGGGAGCGGGGAGCTCCTACAATGAGCAGTTCTTC.

The chain is built from TRBV28 and TRBJ2-2, with D unclear. The CDR3 loop spans 16 amino acids. With 5 bases removed from V and 0 bases from J, the gap between germline ends came to 13 bases. The germline V gene has CDR1 MDHEN and CDR2 SYDVKM. CDR3 coding DNA: TGTGCCAGCAGTCCCCGGCATTACGCGAACACCGGGGAGCTGTTTTTT. Residues: CASSPRHYANTGELFF. Together with reference TRBV28 and TRBJ2-2, the CDR3 gives the full variable domain: DVKVTQSSRYLVKRTGEKVFLECVQDMDHENMFWYRQDPGLGLRLIYFSYDVKMKEKGDIPEGYSVSREKKERFSLILESASTNQTSMYLCASSPRHYANTGELFFGEGSRLTVL.

The chain uses TRBV28 and TRBJ2-6, with a tentative D call TRBD1 (6 bases). Germline values: CDR1 MDHEN, CDR2 SYDVKM. Between the trimmed V and J ends, which lost 6 bases and 4 bases, there was a span of 16 bases. The CDR3 sequence is 16 residues long. This CDR3 is CASRGARASGANVLTF. In DNA form, the CDR3 reads TGTGCCAGCAGGGGGGCCAGGGCGAGCGGGGCCAACGTCCTGACTTTC.

The chain's CDR3 is CASSRKASGWNGELFF. The CDR3 region has the DNA TGTGCCAGCAGCCGCAAAGCTAGCGGATGGAACGGGGAGCTGTTTTTT. The chain is built from TRBV5-4 and TRBJ2-2; 7 nucleotides agree with TRBD2. The V segment lost 4 bases and the J segment 7 bases; nucleotides outside the gene matches: 13. Per germline, CDR1 SGHNT and CDR2 YYREEE (reference sequence). The CDR3 extends over 16 amino acids.

Notes on this clone: A read error may account for a junction end that differs from germline. V is TRBV4-2 and J is TRBJ2-3, with 10 bases that match TRBD1. CDR1 and CDR2 from the germline V gene are LGHNA and YNFKEQ. The CDR3 is 14 amino acids. The CDR3 sequence: CASSKDRGLDTQYF. CDR3 nucleotide sequence: TGTGCCAGCAGCAAAGACAGGGGGCTAGATACGCAGTATTTT.

The chain recombines TRBV29-1 with TRBJ1-2; 10 bases map to TRBD1. The CDR3 runs to 15 residues. Germline lookup yields CDR1 SQVTM and CDR2 ANQGSEA. V shed 7 bases, J shed 1 base, and the junction held 9 bases outside the gene matches. CDR3 nucleotides: TGCAGCGCTACAGGACAGGGGGGCTTTAACTATGGCTACACCTTC. This gives the protein CSATGQGGFNYGYTF.

This clone was observed a single time. The genes are TRBV5-1 and TRBJ2-5; 7 bases agree with TRBD1. Germline V gene data show CDR1 as SGHRS and CDR2 as YFSETQ. This CDR3 has 15 amino acids. V was pared by 0 bases and J by 3 bases, with 5 bases of the junction left unmatched. The CDR3 reads CASSLAATGEETQYF. The CDR3 nucleotides are TGCGCCAGCAGCTTGGCGGCTACAGGGGAAGAGACCCAGTACTTC.

The DNA of the CDR3 is TGCGCCAGCAGCCAAGATATCCGGGGGGGTAAAGATACGCAGTATTTT. This translates into CASSQDIRGGKDTQYF. The chain couples TRBV4-1 to TRBJ2-3; TRBD2 aligns across 8 bases. Trimming took 0 bases from V and 5 from J; bases not matched to a gene: 7. Germline CDR1 MGHRA, CDR2 YSYEKL. The CDR3 totals 16 residues.

The chain uses TRBV19 and TRBJ1-2; 7 positions match TRBD1. The trim removed 8 bases at V and 4 bases at J, leaving 16 bases unmatched. The germline V gene encodes CDR1 LNHDA and CDR2 SQIVND (reference sequence). The CDR3 runs to 16 residues. The CDR3 reads CASQAFRGATSYGYTF. Written as DNA, the CDR3 is TGTGCCAGTCAAGCCTTCAGGGGGGCTACCTCCTATGGCTACACCTTC.

The table lists this clone with a count of one. This sequence joins TRBV2 and TRBJ1-2; D possibly corresponds to TRBD1 (5 bases). Trimming took 2 bases from V and 6 from J, leaving 7 bases between them. This CDR3 is 12 amino acids long. Per germline, CDR1 SNHLY and CDR2 FYNNEI. CDR3 coding DNA: TGTGCCAGCAGTGAATTAGGGGATGGCTACACCTTC. It translates to CASSELGDGYTF. The entire variable domain, with the rest obtained from reference TRBV2 and TRBJ1-2, is as follows: EPEVTQTPSHQVTQMGQEVILRCVPISNHLYFYWYRQILGQKVEFLVSFYNNEISEKSEIFDDQFSVERPDGSNFTLKIRSTKLEDSAMYFCASSELGDGYTFGSGTRLTVV.

The chain carries TRBV4-1 and TRBJ1-5, with TRBD1 as a possible D gene (6 bases). The germline CDR1 and CDR2 sequences are MGHRA and YSYEKL. Trimming removed 4 bases from V and 6 bases from J, with 19 bases in between. The CDR3 is made up of 16 amino acids. DNA for the CDR3: TGCGCCAGCAGCCCGGGTCCGTCAGGGGATCCTCAGCCCCAGCATTTT. Translated, it gives CASSPGPSGDPQPQHF.

CDR3 sequence (DNA): TGTGCCAGCCTCCCGGAGTGGGAACGCAATCAGCCCCAGCATTTT. Amino acid sequence: CASLPEWERNQPQHF. The chain is built from TRBV28 and TRBJ1-5; D call uncertain. The CDR3 length is 15 residues. The germline gives CDR1 MDHEN, CDR2 SYDVKM. The ends were cut back, 8 bases at V and 2 bases at J, with 16 bases in the middle.

This rearrangement joins TRBV7-2 to TRBJ2-4; D not certain. Germline V gene lookup returns CDR1 SGHTA and CDR2 FQGNSA. Trimming took off 0 bases at V and 5 bases at J, with 8 bases between the two ends. The CDR3 is 14 amino acids. CDR3 DNA: TGTGCCAGCAGCTTAGCCTCCTCTGAAAACATTCAGTACTTC. This encodes CASSLASSENIQYF.

The rearrangement links TRBV30 to TRBJ2-3; D possibly matches TRBD1 or TRBD2 (6 bases each). V gave up 4 bases and J gave up 4 bases, with 12 bases separating them. CDR1 GTSNPN and CDR2 SVGIG come from the germline V gene (reference sequence). This CDR3 has 13 amino acids. This chain's CDR3 is CAWKDRGADTQYF. CDR3 DNA sequence: TGTGCCTGGAAAGATAGGGGGGCAGATACGCAGTATTTT.

CDR3 in amino acids: CASSSPFMAHYEQYF. CDR3 nucleotide sequence: TGTGCCAGCAGCTCCCCATTTATGGCCCACTACGAGCAGTACTTC. The chain combines TRBV7-2 with TRBJ2-7; D not certain. Germline lookup yields CDR1 SGHTA and CDR2 FQGNSA. V lost 4 bases to trimming and J lost 3 bases, with 16 bases between them. CDR3 size: 15 residues.

The chain couples TRBV6-6 to TRBJ1-2; no clear D gene. Germline V gene lookup returns CDR1 MNHNY and CDR2 SVGAGI (reference sequence). V lost 8 bases and J lost 3, with 13 bases in between. This CDR3 has 13 residues. CDR3 nucleotide sequence: TGTGCCAGCCGCAGAGGGATGGACTATGGCTACACCTTC. It encodes CASRRGMDYGYTF.

The table lists this clone with a few counts. The J gene is TRBJ1-3, the V gene TRBV29-1; D remains ambiguous. V lost 4 bases and J lost 1, with 8 bases in between. CDR1 is SQVTM and CDR2 is ANQGSEA in the germline V gene. The CDR3 consists of 13 residues. The CDR3 DNA reads as TGCAGCGTTGCGCCAAATTCTGGAAACACCATATATTTT. Translating it yields CSVAPNSGNTIYF. Full variable domain (missing parts from reference TRBV29-1 and TRBJ1-3): SAVISQKPSRDICQRGTSLTIQCQVDSQVTMMFWYRQQPGQSLTLIATANQGSEATYESGFVIDKFPISRPNLTFSTLTVSNMSPEDSSIYLCSVAPNSGNTIYFGEGSWLTVV.

The chain recombines TRBV7-9 with TRBJ1-2, with TRBD1 matching 9 bases. Germline CDR1 is SEHNR and CDR2 is FQNEAQ (reference sequence). V lost 6 bases and J lost 3; bases outside the gene matches: 5. The CDR3 is made up of 14 amino acids. CDR3 loop: CASRPGQGYYGYTF. The CDR3 DNA follows: TGTGCCAGCAGACCGGGACAGGGATACTATGGCTACACCTTC.

The chain joins TRBV7-2 to TRBJ2-1, with TRBD2 identical over 10 bases. Germline CDR1 SGHTA, CDR2 FQGNSA. The CDR3 is 16 amino acids. Trimming removed 3 bases from V and 7 bases from J; junction bases left unmatched: 9. The CDR3 nucleotides are TGTGCCAGCAGCTTTCAAAGCGGGGGGGCCCTTAATGAGCAGTTCTTC. Translated: CASSFQSGGALNEQFF.